Shown below are 30 T cell receptor beta chains from a single sample sequenced in a study of blood T cell repertoires in COVID-19. Assay used: immunoSEQ multiplex PCR; TCRdb lists only in-frame clones, some missing. Of about 43,000 clones in the sample, approximately 87% were seen once. The sequenced sample consisted of peripheral blood. These receptors all come from a human donor in a cohort sampled during active COVID-19.

J is TRBJ1-1 and V is TRBV5-1; 7 nucleotides line up with TRBD1. Germline assignment: CDR1 SGHRS and CDR2 YFSETQ. There are 17 residues in the CDR3. V trimming: 4 bases; J trimming: 4 bases; junction bases outside the gene matches: 16. The CDR3 DNA is TGCGCCAGCAGCGGCGGGACAGCGTCCCGTGTGAGCACTGAAGCTTTCTTT. Amino acids: CASSGGTASRVSTEAFF.

V gene TRBV27 combines with J gene TRBJ2-7; 11 positions match TRBD2. In germline, CDR1 is MNHEY, CDR2 SMNVEV (reference sequence). V gave up 4 bases and J gave up 3 bases; unmatched junction bases: 2. This CDR3 region has 14 residues. The CDR3 nucleotides read TGTGCCAGCAGTTCCGGGACTAGCGGCTACGAGCAGTACTTC. This encodes CASSSGTSGYEQYF.

The chain employs TRBV20-1 and TRBJ2-7; perhaps TRBD1 as D (6 bases). The V end was cut by 4 bases, the J end by 6 bases, with 10 bases between. Germline V gene lookup returns CDR1 DFQATT and CDR2 SNEGSKA (reference sequence). The CDR3 runs 11 residues. The CDR3 nucleotides read TGCAGTGCTACGGGGACAATCGAGCAGTACTTC. It codes for CSATGTIEQYF.

The chain employs TRBV28 and TRBJ2-1; the match to TRBD1 covers 11 bases. Germline-derived CDR1 and CDR2 are MDHEN and SYDVKM. Unmatched junction bases numbered 10, after V lost 5 bases and J lost 7 bases. The CDR3 covers 16 residues. CDR3 bases: TGTGCCAGCAGTCTCGCCCCGGGACAGGGGGTAAATGAGCAGTTCTTC. Translation: CASSLAPGQGVNEQFF. Full variable domain (missing parts from reference TRBV28 and TRBJ2-1): DVKVTQSSRYLVKRTGEKVFLECVQDMDHENMFWYRQDPGLGLRLIYFSYDVKMKEKGDIPEGYSVSREKKERFSLILESASTNQTSMYLCASSLAPGQGVNEQFFGPGTRLTVL.

This chain links TRBV28 with TRBJ2-1; D is unresolved. V lost 8 bases and J 4 bases, leaving 9 bases between the germline ends. The germline V gene encodes CDR1 MDHEN and CDR2 SYDVKM. The CDR3 is 12 amino acids. In DNA form, the CDR3 reads TGTGCCAGCGGCCCCTGGTACAATGAGCAGTTCTTC. Residues: CASGPWYNEQFF.

The V and J genes are TRBV28 and TRBJ2-3, with 12 nucleotides matching TRBD2. Germline CDR1 and CDR2: MDHEN and SYDVKM. This CDR3 contains 15 residues. V lost 5 bases and J lost 4; bases outside the gene matches: 4. CDR3 DNA sequence: TGTGCCAGCAGTCCGACTAGCGGGAGCGCAGATACGCAGTATTTT. It is translated as CASSPTSGSADTQYF.

The chain couples TRBV5-4 to TRBJ1-2, with TRBD1 matching 7 bases. Germline V CDR1 and CDR2: SGHNT, YYREEE (reference sequence). Trimming cost V 0 bases and J 0 bases; bases outside gene matches: 8. This CDR3 spans 17 amino acids. CDR3 sequence: CASSLGKLTGPNYGYTF. In DNA form, the CDR3 reads TGTGCCAGCAGCTTGGGTAAATTGACAGGGCCTAACTATGGCTACACCTTC. Based on the CDR3 plus reference TRBV5-4 and TRBJ1-2, the full variable domain is ETGVTQSPTHLIKTRGQQVTLRCSSQSGHNTVSWYQQALGQGPQFIFQYYREEENGRGNFPPRFSGLQFPNYSSELNVNALELDDSALYLCASSLGKLTGPNYGYTFGSGTRLTVV.

The rearrangement uses TRBV30 and TRBJ2-7, with a tentative D call TRBD2 (6 bases). This CDR3 is 16 amino acids long. V was shortened by 0 bases and J by 1 base, with 16 bases between the two germline ends. The germline V gene encodes CDR1 GTSNPN and CDR2 SVGIG (reference sequence). DNA for the CDR3: TGTGCCTGGAGTGTAGCCCTTTTCGGGGGTTCCTACGAGCAGTACTTC. It is translated as CAWSVALFGGSYEQYF.

For the CDR3, the DNA is TGTGCCAGCTCACTCGGGGACACCGGGGAGCTGTTTTTT. This encodes CASSLGDTGELFF. The V and J genes are TRBV18 and TRBJ2-2; a possible D gene is TRBD2 (5 bases). The length of the CDR3 is 13 residues. V was clipped by 4 bases and J by 3 bases, with 6 bases between them. Germline V gene lookup returns CDR1 KGHSH and CDR2 LQKENI.

This chain joins TRBV5-8 and TRBJ2-1, with D maybe TRBD2 (6 bases). Germline CDR1 SGHTS, CDR2 YDEGEE. V was clipped by 0 bases and J by 5 bases, with 15 bases between them. The CDR3 spans 16 residues. The CDR3 loop reads CASSLVTSRTNNEQFF. The CDR3 coding sequence is TGTGCCAGCAGCTTGGTTACTAGCAGAACGAACAATGAGCAGTTCTTC.

The rearrangement uses TRBV28 and TRBJ1-5; the D gene is possibly TRBD1 (5 bases). The CDR3 covers 15 residues. V shed 5 bases and J shed 2 bases, with 13 bases lying between them. CDR1 is MDHEN, CDR2 SYDVKM, per germline. The CDR3 DNA is TGTGCCAGCAGTGTTGCCTCGGGGGGCAATCAGCCCCAGCATTTT. This encodes CASSVASGGNQPQHF.

The chain links TRBV20-1 to TRBJ1-5; perhaps TRBD1 as D (5 bases). The CDR3 contains 15 residues. V lost 3 bases and J 0 bases, leaving 12 bases between the germline ends. Germline V gives CDR1 DFQATT, CDR2 SNEGSKA (reference sequence). This chain's CDR3 is CSASGGLYSNQPQHF. In DNA form, the CDR3 reads TGCAGTGCTAGTGGGGGACTTTATAGCAATCAGCCCCAGCATTTT.

The rearrangement uses TRBV5-1 and TRBJ2-1; D not resolved. V was cut by 0 bases and J by 7 bases, with 5 bases left in between. CDR3 length: 12 amino acids. CDR1 is SGHRS, CDR2 YFSETQ, per germline. The CDR3 sequence: CASSLARNEQFF. DNA of the CDR3: TGCGCCAGCAGCTTGGCGAGAAATGAGCAGTTCTTC.

The chain joins TRBV4-1 to TRBJ2-7; 9 nucleotides agree with TRBD1. The CDR3 is 19 amino acids. Germline CDR1 and CDR2: MGHRA and YSYEKL. The V and J ends lost 4 bases and 2 bases, in that order; junction bases with no gene match: 18. As DNA, the CDR3 is TGCGCCAGCAGCCCACAGACAGGGGGTACACCGACCAAACCCTACGAGCAGTACTTC. Protein sequence: CASSPQTGGTPTKPYEQYF.

The gene calls are TRBV5-4 and TRBJ2-7; 10 bases map to TRBD1. The ends lost 4 bases at V and 2 bases at J; junction bases unmatched: 6. The CDR3 totals 15 residues. Germline V gene lookup returns CDR1 SGHNT and CDR2 YYREEE (reference sequence). CDR3 region: CASSLPGQGPYEQYF. The CDR3 nucleotides read TGTGCCAGCAGCCTACCGGGACAGGGGCCCTACGAGCAGTACTTC.

The V call is TRBV10-2, the J call TRBJ2-6; TRBD2 aligns across 13 bases. This CDR3 region has 18 residues. Losses at the gene ends were 5 bases for V and 4 bases for J; bases not matched to a gene: 8. CDR1 is WSHSY and CDR2 is SAAADI in the germline V gene. CDR3 loop: CASSYSGLAGSGANVLTF. The CDR3 DNA reads TGCGCCAGCAGTTACTCGGGACTAGCGGGATCAGGGGCCAACGTCCTGACTTTC.

The chain employs TRBV18 and TRBJ1-2; 9 positions agree with TRBD1. CDR1 is KGHSH and CDR2 is LQKENI in the germline V gene. The J segment lost 10 bases and the V segment lost 0 bases, leaving 3 bases of the junction unmatched. The CDR3 extends over 13 amino acids. The CDR3 DNA sequence: TGTGCCAGCTCACCACCGTGGGACAGGGTCTACACCTTC. Translating it yields CASSPPWDRVYTF.

This sequence joins TRBV27 and TRBJ2-7; 7 nucleotides match TRBD1. Germline V gives CDR1 MNHEY, CDR2 SMNVEV (reference sequence). V shed 3 bases, J shed 1 base, and the junction held 6 bases outside the gene matches. The CDR3 consists of 15 residues. The chain's CDR3 is CASSFVAGGSYEQYF. For the CDR3, the DNA is TGTGCCAGCAGTTTCGTGGCAGGGGGATCCTACGAGCAGTACTTC.

The chain uses TRBV14 and TRBJ2-7, with 8 bases fitting TRBD1. V gave up 4 bases and J gave up 3 bases; unmatched junction bases: 8. The CDR3 covers 15 residues. CDR1 SGHDN and CDR2 FVKESK come from the germline V gene. In DNA form, the CDR3 reads TGTGCCAGCAGCCGGACCGGGACAGGCTACTACGAGCAGTACTTC. Translation gives CASSRTGTGYYEQYF.

The table lists this clone with a count of one. The V gene is TRBV28, the J gene TRBJ2-2; tentatively, D is TRBD2 (6 bases). There are 15 residues in the CDR3. Germline assignment: CDR1 MDHEN and CDR2 SYDVKM. Trimming shortened V by 6 bases and J by 0 bases, and 11 bases separated the two germline ends. CDR3: CASRRLGANTGELFF. CDR3 in DNA: TGTGCCAGCAGAAGACTAGGTGCGAACACCGGGGAGCTGTTTTTT.

The CDR3 bases are TGTGCCAGCAGTTACTCGGGGCAGACCATTCAGTACTTC. It codes for CASSYSGQTIQYF. J is TRBJ2-4 and V is TRBV6-5; possible D gene TRBD1, 5 bases. Per the germline V gene, CDR1 is MNHEY and CDR2 is SVGAGI. The CDR3 loop spans 13 amino acids. V was shortened by 0 bases and J by 9 bases, with 9 bases between the two germline ends.

V usage is TRBV28 and J usage is TRBJ1-5; 8 bases match TRBD1. Trimming removed 6 bases from V and 5 bases from J; junction bases left unmatched: 3. Germline values: CDR1 MDHEN, CDR2 SYDVKM. CDR3 length: 13 residues. Written as DNA, the CDR3 is TGTGCCAGCAGCGGACAGGGTTATCAGCCCCAGCATTTT. This gives the protein CASSGQGYQPQHF.

The chain employs TRBV28 and TRBJ2-7; D gene ambiguous. The V end was cut by 4 bases, the J end by 0 bases, with 13 bases between. The CDR3 loop spans 15 amino acids. From germline, CDR1 is MDHEN and CDR2 SYDVKM. This chain's CDR3 is CASSSPPVGSYEQYF. CDR3 in DNA: TGTGCCAGCAGTTCCCCCCCGGTCGGCTCCTACGAGCAGTACTTC.

This clone was counted only a few times. The V gene is TRBV6-5, the J gene TRBJ1-3; no firm D call. This CDR3 contains 14 residues. In germline, CDR1 is MNHEY, CDR2 SVGAGI. The V and J ends lost 7 bases and 0 bases respectively, with 10 bases between them. CDR3 residues: CASTPPGSGNTIYF. DNA for the CDR3: TGTGCCAGCACCCCCCCGGGCTCTGGAAACACCATATATTTT.

The chain combines TRBV9 with TRBJ2-5, with TRBD2 matching over 7 bases. The CDR3 loop spans 16 amino acids. V lost 3 bases to trimming and J lost 2 bases; unmatched junction nucleotides: 10. CDR1 is SGDLS, CDR2 YYNGEE, per germline. This CDR3 is CASSALGGFRQETQYF. The DNA of the CDR3 is TGTGCCAGCAGCGCCCTCGGGGGGTTTCGGCAAGAGACCCAGTACTTC.

J is TRBJ1-6 and V is TRBV18; no clear D. The CDR3 is 15 amino acids. Germline-derived CDR1 and CDR2 are KGHSH and LQKENI. Deletions cut 3 bases from V and 7 bases from J, with 13 bases between. CDR3 sequence: CASSPGPSGNSPLHF. In DNA, the CDR3 is TGTGCCAGCTCACCCGGACCGAGCGGCAATTCACCCCTCCACTTT.

V gene TRBV6-2 or TRBV6-3 combines with J gene TRBJ2-1; 9 bases fit TRBD2. V shed 7 bases and J 0 bases; nucleotides not matched to a gene: 7. Germline V gene lookup returns CDR1 MNHEY and CDR2 SVGEGT. CDR3 length equals 16 residues. The CDR3 spells CASNPSGTGSYNEQFF. The CDR3 DNA follows: TGTGCCAGCAACCCTAGCGGGACGGGCTCCTACAATGAGCAGTTCTTC.

The CDR3 is CASSGQWLRYGYTF. DNA of the CDR3: TGTGCCAGCAGCGGACAGTGGCTGCGGTATGGCTACACCTTC. The gene calls are TRBV2 and TRBJ1-2, with a possible D match to TRBD1 (6 bases). Germline values: CDR1 SNHLY, CDR2 FYNNEI. V gave up 6 bases and J gave up 5 bases, with 16 bases separating them. The CDR3 is made up of 14 amino acids.

The chain recombines TRBV4-3 with TRBJ2-5; TRBD2 might be the D (6 bases). The CDR3 loop spans 14 amino acids. Trimming shortened V by 0 bases and J by 5 bases, and 10 bases separated the two germline ends. The V gene's germline CDR1 is LGHNA and CDR2 YSLEER. The CDR3 bases are TGCGCCAGCAGCCAAGACGCGGGGCTGGAGACCCAGTACTTC. Encoded protein: CASSQDAGLETQYF.

This chain connects TRBV11-2 to TRBJ1-5; 7 bases align to TRBD1. CDR3 size: 14 residues. CDR1 and CDR2 (germline): SGHAT, FQNNGV. Trimming at V came to 5 bases and at J to 3 bases, leaving 4 bases not matched to a gene. CDR3 amino acids: CASSEGQFNQPQHF. The CDR3 nucleotides read TGTGCCAGCAGCGAGGGACAGTTCAATCAGCCCCAGCATTTT.